This TCR beta chain was obtained from a study of Ad26.COV2.S vaccination and SARS-CoV-2 variants. Germline values: CDR1 MNHNY, CDR2 SVGAGI (reference sequence). The CDR3 is made up of 18 amino acids. V gave up 5 bases and J gave up 2 bases, with 22 bases separating them. Sequenced by immunoSEQ multiplex PCR; TCRdb stores in-frame clones only, minus some. This repertoire shows 350,000 to 600,000 clones, about 88% found once; its top ten account for over 1.5%. Treatment denoted: approximately 18 received Ad26.COV2.S at low or high dose, single or two shots; 5 received placebo; per-sample allocation not given. Collection of the samples took place on day 63 after the first injection of vaccine or placebo. At a Boston site, the person donating was an adult of 18-55 years.

J is TRBJ1-5 and V is TRBV6-6; possible D gene TRBD1, 5 bases. Here the sequenced sample was peripheral blood, taken in a trial of Ad26.COV2.S vaccine versus placebo. This TCR was sampled from a person between 18 and 65 years old who received the Ad26.COV2.S COVID-19 vaccine or a placebo. The CDR3 bases are TGTGCCAGCAGTCCAAGGACACGCACGTGGAATGGCAATCAGCCCCAGCATTTT. It translates to CASSPRTRTWNGNQPQHF.